These T cell receptor beta chains were read from a single sample in a study of OX40 agonist ivuxolimab in advanced cancers. Sequencing was performed with immunoSEQ multiplex PCR; in TCRdb, only in-frame clones are kept and a portion is missing. The sample lists about 76,000 clones; roughly 87% were seen once. The material sequenced was CD4+ or CD8+ T cells sorted from blood, taken in a trial of the OX40 agonist ivuxolimab. These TCRs come from an adult with an advanced solid tumor such as melanoma, head and neck, liver or kidney cancer. The CDR3 runs from the conserved cysteine through the conserved F or W.

V | CDR3
TRBV11-1 | CASSTGGGGGYTF
TRBV30 | CAWSRGNSPAAYEQYF
TRBV9 | CASSGHGTGGANEKLFF
TRBV4-2 | CASSPVTSGRATYNEQFF
TRBV5-1 | CASRGALGETQYF
TRBV5-1 | CASSFGDRGPNYGYTF
TRBV11-3 | CASRKATGDTQYF
TRBV19 | CASSMMSSGANVLTF
TRBV15 | CATSRPLKGTQYF
TRBV12-5 | CASGLGQGRQPQHF
TRBV5-6 | CASSLGWSAPGAFF
TRBV7-3 | CASSLQGGSYNEQFF
TRBV6-5 | CASRPSTGRQHF
TRBV7-2 | CASSLDPSGIYGYTF
TRBV7-2 | CASSLKSNQPQHF
TRBV4-3 | CASSHGAAGNEQFF
TRBV19 | CASGSTYNEQFF
TRBV5-8 | CASSLVWGGSTEAFF
TRBV6-4 | CASSDSHKANYGYTF
TRBV5-1 | CASSWGFVTDTQYF
TRBV6-6 | CASSRPATVTYEQYF
TRBV18 | CASSPGLNGETQYF
TRBV28 | CASRFSHGYTF
TRBV7-2 | CASSFNWGLDTDTQYF
TRBV11-2 | CASTPGGKDAEAFF
TRBV30 | CAWSPPRRYEQYF
TRBV18 | CASSPPLGQGGQPQHF
TRBV30 | CAWSLTNQPQHF
TRBV7-9 | CASIRDKGTGELFF
TRBV4-3 | CASSQVITSGGFGNEQFF
TRBV27 | CASSRQGIWADTQYF
TRBV6-6 | CASTPGMQGTEAFF
TRBV18 | CASSPSGGYNQPQHF
TRBV7-2 | CASSPTGTGANVLTF
TRBV5-8 | CASSSYGLAGDGELFF